Shown below are 9 T cell receptor beta chains from a single sample sequenced in a study of CD8 T cells in ankylosing spondylitis. TCRdb reprocessed the 5' RACE reads with MiXCR, giving one entry per CDR3 protein. In the table there are roughly 160,000 distinct CDR3 sequences, 9.5% to 10% of which are singletons. The sample consisted of blood, either unsorted or a sorted T cell fraction (not recorded which). The receptors here all came from a female donor with ankylosing spondylitis or in good health (not recorded which).

This clonotype was counted many times. The chain joins TRBV20-1 to TRBJ2-5, with 10 bases aligning to TRBD2. The CDR3 consists of 14 residues. CDR1 and CDR2 (germline): DFQATT, SNEGSKA (reference sequence). Losses at the gene ends were 4 bases for V and 5 bases for J; bases not matched to a gene: 7. The CDR3 DNA is TGCAGTGCTAACCCTAGCGGGAGAGTGGAGACCCAGTACTTC. This codes for CSANPSGRVETQYF.

This clonotype turned up a few times. The chain couples TRBV4-1 to TRBJ2-1; the match to TRBD2 covers 10 bases. Looked up from germline, CDR1 is MGHRA and CDR2 is YSYEKL. The CDR3 covers 18 residues. Unmatched junction bases numbered 12, after V lost 2 bases and J lost 5 bases. The CDR3 reads CASSQLAEGLAINNEQFF. In DNA form, the CDR3 reads TGCGCCAGCAGCCAACTAGCTGAGGGACTAGCGATTAACAATGAGCAGTTCTTC.

This clonotype was seen a handful of times. V and J are TRBV6-1 and TRBJ1-2; D ambiguous. In germline, CDR1 is MNHNS, CDR2 SASEGT. The CDR3 is 15 residues long. The V end lost 5 bases, the J end lost 3 bases, and 16 bases lay between the germline ends. The CDR3 sequence: CASSTWVLGDYGYTF. DNA for the CDR3: TGTGCCAGCAGTACGTGGGTTTTGGGAGACTATGGCTACACCTTC.

The chain combines TRBV19 with TRBJ2-7; D not resolved. The ends were cut back, 6 bases at V and 1 base at J, with 10 bases in the middle. The CDR3 contains 13 residues. CDR1 LNHDA and CDR2 SQIVND come from the germline V gene (reference sequence). In nucleotides, the CDR3 is TGTGCCAGTAGCCCGAGTAGGTCCTACGAGCAGTACTTC. Amino acid sequence: CASSPSRSYEQYF.

This clonotype was seen a few times. The chain is built from TRBV7-9 and TRBJ1-4, with a tentative D call TRBD1 (6 bases). V was trimmed by 2 bases and J by 7 bases, leaving 14 bases between them. The CDR3 has 15 residues. Per germline, CDR1 SEHNR and CDR2 FQNEAQ (reference sequence). The CDR3 DNA follows: TGTGCCAGCAGCTTACTTGGGGGCCGGAGTGAAAAACTGTTTTTT. Translating gives CASSLLGGRSEKLFF.

The table lists this clonotype with a few counts. This chain links TRBV28 with TRBJ2-5, with 7 nucleotides matching TRBD1. Trimming cost V 4 bases and J 4 bases; bases outside gene matches: 3. The CDR3 contains 13 residues. In germline, CDR1 is MDHEN, CDR2 SYDVKM. The CDR3 is CASSSGQIETQYF. The DNA for the CDR3 is TGTGCCAGCAGTTCGGGACAGATAGAGACCCAGTACTTC.

This clonotype has just a few counts. This sequence joins TRBV19 and TRBJ2-2, with TRBD2 matching 11 bases. Germline values: CDR1 LNHDA, CDR2 SQIVND (reference sequence). V shed 5 bases, J shed 5 bases, and the junction held 4 bases outside the gene matches. CDR3 length: 15 amino acids. In DNA form, the CDR3 reads TGTGCCAGTAGTCCATGGACTAGCGGGACCGGGGAGCTGTTTTTT. Translated: CASSPWTSGTGELFF.

This clonotype has just a few counts. The J gene is TRBJ2-3, the V gene TRBV10-3; TRBD2 aligns across 10 bases. Trimming removed 2 bases from V and 1 base from J; junction bases left unmatched: 0. The germline V gene has CDR1 ENHRY and CDR2 SYGVKD. The CDR3 consists of 15 residues. CDR3 residues: CAISEGTSGTDTQYF. As DNA, the CDR3 is TGTGCCATCAGTGAGGGGACTAGCGGCACAGATACGCAGTATTTT.

The chain employs TRBV2 and TRBJ1-6, with D uncertain. Trimming took off 8 bases at V and 4 bases at J, with 6 bases between the two ends. The CDR3 totals 12 residues. Germline V gene lookup returns CDR1 SNHLY and CDR2 FYNNEI. CDR3 sequence reads: CASGFYNSPLHF. In DNA, the CDR3 is TGTGCCAGCGGGTTTTATAATTCACCCCTCCACTTT.